This T cell receptor beta chain is from a study of blood T cell repertoires in COVID-19. Study at large: From the United States, Italy and Spain came samples of acute and convalescent COVID-19. T cells, B-cell-depleted T cells, or PBMCs provided the cDNA or gDNA that served as material.

Germline V lookup: CDR1 MNHEY, CDR2 SVGAGI. The V end lost 1 base, the J end lost 3 bases, and 15 bases lay between the germline ends. This CDR3 is 16 amino acids long. Method: immunoSEQ multiplex PCR; TCRdb's copy keeps in-frame clones and lacks some. The repertoire holds about 160,000 clones, with about 92% as singletons. Sequencing input: peripheral blood. The sequence derives from a man aged 55-75 years with active or convalescent COVID-19. The V and J genes are TRBV6-5 and TRBJ1-2; the D gene is possibly TRBD1 (5 bases). DNA of the CDR3: TGTGCCAGCAGTTACTATAGGGGATATAGTGACTATGGCTACACCTTC. Translation: CASSYYRGYSDYGYTF.